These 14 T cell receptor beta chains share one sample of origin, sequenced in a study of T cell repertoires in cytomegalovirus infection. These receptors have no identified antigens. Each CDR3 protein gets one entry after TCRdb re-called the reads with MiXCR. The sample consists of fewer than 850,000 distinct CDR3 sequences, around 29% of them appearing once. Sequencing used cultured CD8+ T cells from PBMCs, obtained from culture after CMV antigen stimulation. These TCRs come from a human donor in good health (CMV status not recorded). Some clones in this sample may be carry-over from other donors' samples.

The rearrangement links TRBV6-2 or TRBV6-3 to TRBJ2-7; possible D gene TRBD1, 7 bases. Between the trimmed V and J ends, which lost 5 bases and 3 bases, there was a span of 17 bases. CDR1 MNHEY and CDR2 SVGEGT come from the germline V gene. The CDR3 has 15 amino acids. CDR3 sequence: CASSTWRDSFYEQYV. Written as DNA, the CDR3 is TGTGCCAGCAGTACTTGGCGGGACAGTTTCTACGAGCAGTACGTC.

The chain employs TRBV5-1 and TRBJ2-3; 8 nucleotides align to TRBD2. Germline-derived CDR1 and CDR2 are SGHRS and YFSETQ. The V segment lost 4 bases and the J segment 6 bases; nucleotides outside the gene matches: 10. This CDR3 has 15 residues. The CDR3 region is CASSPRSGGLDTQYF. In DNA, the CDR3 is TGCGCCAGCAGCCCCCGGAGCGGGGGACTCGATACGCAGTATTTT. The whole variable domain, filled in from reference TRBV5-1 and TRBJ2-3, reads KAGVTQTPRYLIKTRGQQVTLSCSPISGHRSVSWYQQTPGQGLQFLFEYFSETQRNKGNFPGRFSGRQFSNSRSEMNVSTLELGDSALYLCASSPRSGGLDTQYFGPGTRLTVL.

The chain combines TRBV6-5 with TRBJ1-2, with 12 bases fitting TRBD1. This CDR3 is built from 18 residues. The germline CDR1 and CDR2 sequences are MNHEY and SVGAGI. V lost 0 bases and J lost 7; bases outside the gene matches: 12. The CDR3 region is CASSYSAVGTGGEGGYTF. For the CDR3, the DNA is TGTGCCAGCAGTTACTCGGCGGTTGGGACAGGGGGCGAGGGTGGCTACACCTTC.

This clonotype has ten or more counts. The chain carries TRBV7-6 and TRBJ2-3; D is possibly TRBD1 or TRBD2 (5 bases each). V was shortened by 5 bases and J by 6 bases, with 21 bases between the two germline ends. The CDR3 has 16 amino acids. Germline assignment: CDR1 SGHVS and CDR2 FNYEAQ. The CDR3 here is CASSTRDGPPGDTQYF. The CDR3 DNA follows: TGTGCCAGCAGCACCCGGGACGGGCCTCCGGGGGATACGCAGTATTTT.

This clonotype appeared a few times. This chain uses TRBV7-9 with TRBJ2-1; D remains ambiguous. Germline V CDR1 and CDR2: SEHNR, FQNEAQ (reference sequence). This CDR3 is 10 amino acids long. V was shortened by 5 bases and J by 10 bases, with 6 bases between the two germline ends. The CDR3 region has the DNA TGTGCCAGCAGCGGCGAGGAGCAGTTCTTC. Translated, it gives CASSGEEQFF.

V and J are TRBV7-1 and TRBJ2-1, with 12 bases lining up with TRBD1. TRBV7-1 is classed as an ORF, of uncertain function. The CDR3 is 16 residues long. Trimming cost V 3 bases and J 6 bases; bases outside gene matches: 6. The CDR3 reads CASSSGQGAWINEQFF. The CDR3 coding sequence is TGTGCCAGCAGCTCGGGACAGGGGGCGTGGATCAATGAGCAGTTCTTC.

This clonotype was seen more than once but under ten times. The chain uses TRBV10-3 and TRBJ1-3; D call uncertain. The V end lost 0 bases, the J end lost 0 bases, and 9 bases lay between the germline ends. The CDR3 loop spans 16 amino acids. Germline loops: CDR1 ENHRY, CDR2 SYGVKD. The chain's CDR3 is CAISESVGDSGNTIYF. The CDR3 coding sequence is TGTGCCATCAGTGAGTCTGTAGGAGACTCTGGAAACACCATATATTTT.

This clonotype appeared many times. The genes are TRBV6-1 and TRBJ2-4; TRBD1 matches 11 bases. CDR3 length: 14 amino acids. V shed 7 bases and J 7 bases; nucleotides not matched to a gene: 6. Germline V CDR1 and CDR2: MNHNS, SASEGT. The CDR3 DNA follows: TGTGCCAGCACCCGGACAGGGGGCTCGAACATTCAGTACTTC. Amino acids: CASTRTGGSNIQYF.

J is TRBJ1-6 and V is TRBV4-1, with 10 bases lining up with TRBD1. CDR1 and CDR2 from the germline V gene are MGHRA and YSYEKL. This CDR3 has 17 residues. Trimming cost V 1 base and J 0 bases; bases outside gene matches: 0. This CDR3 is CASSQGTGGSYNSPLHF. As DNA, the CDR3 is TGCGCCAGCAGCCAAGGGACAGGGGGCTCCTATAATTCACCCCTCCACTTT.

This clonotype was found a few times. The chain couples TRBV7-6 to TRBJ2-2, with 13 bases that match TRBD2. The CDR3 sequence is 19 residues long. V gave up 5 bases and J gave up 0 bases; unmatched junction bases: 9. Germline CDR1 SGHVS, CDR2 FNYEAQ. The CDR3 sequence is CASSQLAGGPDSNTGELFF. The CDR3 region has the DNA TGTGCCAGCAGCCAACTAGCGGGGGGGCCCGATTCGAACACCGGGGAGCTGTTTTTT.

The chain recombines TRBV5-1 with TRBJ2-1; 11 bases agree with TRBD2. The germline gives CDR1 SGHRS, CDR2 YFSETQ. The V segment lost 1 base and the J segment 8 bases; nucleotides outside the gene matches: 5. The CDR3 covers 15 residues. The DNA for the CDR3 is TGCGCCAGCAGCTTGTTACTAGCGGGGGTCGATGAGCAGTTCTTC. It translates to CASSLLLAGVDEQFF.

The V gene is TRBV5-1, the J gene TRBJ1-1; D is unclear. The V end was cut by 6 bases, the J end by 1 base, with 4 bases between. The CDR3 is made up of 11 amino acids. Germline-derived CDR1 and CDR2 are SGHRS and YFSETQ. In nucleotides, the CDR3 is TGCGCCAGCATGACGAACACTGAAGCTTTCTTT. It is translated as CASMTNTEAFF.

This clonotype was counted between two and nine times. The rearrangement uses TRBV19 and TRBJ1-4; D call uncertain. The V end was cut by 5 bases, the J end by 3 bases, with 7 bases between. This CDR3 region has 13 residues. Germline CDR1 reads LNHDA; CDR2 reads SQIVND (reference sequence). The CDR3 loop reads CASSDPSNEKLFF. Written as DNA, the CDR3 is TGTGCCAGTAGTGACCCTTCTAATGAAAAACTGTTTTTT.

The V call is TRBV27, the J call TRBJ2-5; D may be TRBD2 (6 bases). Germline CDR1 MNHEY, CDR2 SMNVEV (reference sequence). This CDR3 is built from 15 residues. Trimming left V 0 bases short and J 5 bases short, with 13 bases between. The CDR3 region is CASSLSPGLRETQYF. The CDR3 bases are TGTGCCAGCAGTTTATCCCCGGGACTCCGGGAGACCCAGTACTTC.